This entry describes one T cell receptor (beta chain). Its antigen remains unknown. The donors gave bone marrow, and they were healthy. No record was made of this donor's CMV serostatus. The sample belongs to a study of cytomegalovirus exposure and HLA in healthy donors. The CDR3 length is 12 residues. Per germline, CDR1 SQVTM and CDR2 ANQGSEA. V lost 4 bases and J lost 6, with 10 bases in between. The PCR had 60 Vbeta and 13 Jbeta primers. This table comes from immunoSEQ multiplex PCR, and its TCRdb copy is limited to in-frame clones, with some not included. The sample includes about 140,000 clones, 80% seen only once; the top ten take approximately 4.3%. Points from the study as a whole: The study listed some 160 cytomegalovirus-associated TCR beta chains.

The sequenced material came from PBMCs. The sequence was obtained from a man aged 25 to 40 in good health. The gene calls are TRBV29-1 and TRBJ2-4; possibly TRBD2 for D (6 bases). The CDR3 nucleotides are TGCAGCGTTGGGAGGGCCCCAAACATTCAGTACTTC. It is translated as CSVGRAPNIQYF.